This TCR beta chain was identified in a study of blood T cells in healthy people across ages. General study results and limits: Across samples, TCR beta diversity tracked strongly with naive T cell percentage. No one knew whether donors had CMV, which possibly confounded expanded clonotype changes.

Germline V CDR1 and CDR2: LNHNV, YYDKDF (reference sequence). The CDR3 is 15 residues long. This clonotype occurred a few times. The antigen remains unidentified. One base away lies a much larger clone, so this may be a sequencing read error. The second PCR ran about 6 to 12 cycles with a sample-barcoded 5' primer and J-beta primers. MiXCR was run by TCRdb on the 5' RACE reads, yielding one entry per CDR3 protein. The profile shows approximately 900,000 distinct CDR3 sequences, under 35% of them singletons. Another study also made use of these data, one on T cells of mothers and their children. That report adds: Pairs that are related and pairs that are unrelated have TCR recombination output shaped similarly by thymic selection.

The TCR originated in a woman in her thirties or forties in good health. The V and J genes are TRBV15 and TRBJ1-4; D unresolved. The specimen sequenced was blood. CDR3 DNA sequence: TGTACCACCAGCAGAGGTGGGGCAACTAATGAAAAACTGTTTTTT. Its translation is CTTSRGGATNEKLFF.